Shown below are 10 T cell receptor beta chains from a single sample sequenced in a study of human T cells and chemical hapten exposure. Stated time point: healthy volunteer bleed at 6 weeks. Unfractionated whole blood yielded total RNA. TCRdb called the RACE reads again in MiXCR, with one record for every CDR3 protein. The sample lists fewer than 85,000 distinct CDR3 sequences; approximately 8% were seen once. Material for sequencing was whole blood. These receptors all come from a male donor in good health. Some clones in this sample may be carry-over from other donors' samples.

The genes are TRBV7-2 and TRBJ2-3; the match to TRBD2 covers 10 bases. CDR3 length: 17 amino acids. Losses at the gene ends were 2 bases for V and 2 bases for J; bases not matched to a gene: 7. CDR1 SGHTA and CDR2 FQGNSA come from the germline V gene. Written as DNA, the CDR3 is TGTGCCAGCAGCTTATCCCCCCTAGCGGGGGTCACAGATACGCAGTATTTT. It translates to CASSLSPLAGVTDTQYF.

This clonotype occurred a few times. CDR3 bases: TGTGCCACCAGCACGAGGACAGGCTCCTACAATGAGCAGTTCTTC. This sequence encodes CATSTRTGSYNEQFF. The V and J genes are TRBV15 and TRBJ2-1; 7 nucleotides match TRBD1. V trimming: 4 bases; J trimming: 0 bases; junction bases outside the gene matches: 3. The germline gives CDR1 LNHNV, CDR2 YYDKDF (reference sequence). The CDR3 is 15 residues long.

The genes are TRBV29-1 and TRBJ1-2; 8 bases map to TRBD1. The CDR3 runs 13 residues. Germline loops: CDR1 SQVTM, CDR2 ANQGSEA. The V segment lost 7 bases and the J segment 3 bases; nucleotides outside the gene matches: 7. The chain's CDR3 is CSGGGQGDYGYTF. The CDR3 coding sequence is TGCAGCGGGGGAGGACAGGGTGACTATGGCTACACCTTC.

V and J are TRBV6-2 or TRBV6-3 and TRBJ1-1; the D is unclear. V lost 7 bases to trimming and J lost 7 bases, with 10 bases between them. CDR1 is MNHEY, CDR2 SVGEGT, per germline. The CDR3 extends over 11 amino acids. DNA of the CDR3: TGTGCCAGCACCGGCCCGGATGAAGCTTTCTTT. Amino acid sequence: CASTGPDEAFF.

This clonotype came up a few times. V usage is TRBV27 and J usage is TRBJ2-1; D unresolved. Trimming cost V 2 bases and J 6 bases, with 8 bases left between them. The CDR3 loop spans 13 amino acids. Germline V gene sequence: CDR1 MNHEY, CDR2 SMNVEV (reference sequence). The CDR3 loop is CASSLRSRNEQFF. The CDR3 coding sequence is TGTGCCAGCAGTTTACGGTCCCGCAATGAGCAGTTCTTC.

This clonotype was observed a few times. The V and J genes are TRBV4-2 and TRBJ2-6, with D unresolved. The CDR3 extends over 19 amino acids. Trimming shortened V by 0 bases and J by 0 bases, and 15 bases separated the two germline ends. Germline V gene lookup returns CDR1 LGHNA and CDR2 YNFKEQ. The CDR3 protein is CASSQESYTGLSGANVLTF. As DNA, the CDR3 is TGTGCCAGCAGCCAAGAATCGTACACCGGCCTCTCTGGGGCCAACGTCCTGACTTTC.

This clonotype was recorded a few times. The chain recombines TRBV6-5 with TRBJ2-4; 9 positions agree with TRBD2. This CDR3 has 18 residues. The V segment lost 6 bases and the J segment 6 bases; nucleotides outside the gene matches: 18. Germline V gives CDR1 MNHEY, CDR2 SVGAGI. CDR3 region: CASRGQGLVAGEGNIQYF. For the CDR3, the DNA is TGTGCCAGCAGAGGTCAGGGATTAGTAGCGGGAGAGGGAAACATTCAGTACTTC.

This clonotype was observed at least ten times. J is TRBJ2-5 and V is TRBV21-1; the listed D gene, TRBD2, was not tested against the DNA. TRBV21-1 is flagged as a pseudogene. There are 19 residues in the CDR3. The CDR3 DNA is TGTGCCAGCAGCCCGCGGACTAGCGGGAGGCCCCGGTACCAAGAGACCCAGTACTTC. This gives the protein CASSPRTSGRPRYQETQYF.

This clonotype was counted between two and nine times. J is TRBJ2-7 and V is TRBV20-1; D perhaps matches TRBD1 (6 bases). V was pared by 4 bases and J by 5 bases, with 12 bases between. The germline CDR1 and CDR2 sequences are DFQATT and SNEGSKA (reference sequence). The CDR3 totals 12 residues. The chain's CDR3 is CSANPWGHEQYF. CDR3 DNA: TGCAGTGCTAACCCATGGGGGCACGAGCAGTACTTC.

The table lists this clonotype with a few counts. This rearrangement joins TRBV2 to TRBJ1-5; D might be TRBD1 (5 bases). Germline loops: CDR1 SNHLY, CDR2 FYNNEI. Trimming pared 6 bases from V and 10 bases from J, leaving 16 bases between. The CDR3 runs to 13 residues. CDR3 residues: CASRWRGENPQHF. Here the CDR3 DNA reads TGTGCCAGCAGATGGAGAGGGGAAAATCCCCAGCATTTT. The entire variable domain, with the rest obtained from reference TRBV2 and TRBJ1-5, is as follows: EPEVTQTPSHQVTQMGQEVILRCVPISNHLYFYWYRQILGQKVEFLVSFYNNEISEKSEIFDDQFSVERPDGSNFTLKIRSTKLEDSAMYFCASRWRGENPQHFGDGTRLSIL.